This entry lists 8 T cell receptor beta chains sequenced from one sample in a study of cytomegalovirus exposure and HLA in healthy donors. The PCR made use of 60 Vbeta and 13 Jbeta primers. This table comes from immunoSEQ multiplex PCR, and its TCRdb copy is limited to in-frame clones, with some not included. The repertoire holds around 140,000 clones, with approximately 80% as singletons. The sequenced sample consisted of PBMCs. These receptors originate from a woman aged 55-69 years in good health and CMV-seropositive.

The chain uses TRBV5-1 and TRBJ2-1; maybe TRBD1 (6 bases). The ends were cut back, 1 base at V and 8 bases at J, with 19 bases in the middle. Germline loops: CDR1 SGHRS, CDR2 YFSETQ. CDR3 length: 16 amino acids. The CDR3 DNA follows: TGCGCCAGCAGCTTGACCAGTGGACAGCCGAGGGATGAGCAGTTCTTC. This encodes CASSLTSGQPRDEQFF. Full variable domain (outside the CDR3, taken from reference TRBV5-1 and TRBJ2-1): KAGVTQTPRYLIKTRGQQVTLSCSPISGHRSVSWYQQTPGQGLQFLFEYFSETQRNKGNFPGRFSGRQFSNSRSEMNVSTLELGDSALYLCASSLTSGQPRDEQFFGPGTRLTVL.

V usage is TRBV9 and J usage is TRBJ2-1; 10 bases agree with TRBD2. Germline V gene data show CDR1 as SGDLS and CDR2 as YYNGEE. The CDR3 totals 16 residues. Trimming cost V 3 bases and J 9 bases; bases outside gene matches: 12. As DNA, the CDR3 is TGTGCCAGCAGCGCCCGAGGAGCGGGAGGGCCCATTGAGCAGTTCTTC. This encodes CASSARGAGGPIEQFF.

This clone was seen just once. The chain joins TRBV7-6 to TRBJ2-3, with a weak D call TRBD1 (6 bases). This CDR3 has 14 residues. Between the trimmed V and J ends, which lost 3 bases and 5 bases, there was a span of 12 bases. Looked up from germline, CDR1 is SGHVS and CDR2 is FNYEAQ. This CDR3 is CASSFSGARDTQYF. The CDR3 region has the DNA TGTGCCAGCAGCTTCTCAGGGGCTCGAGATACGCAGTATTTT.

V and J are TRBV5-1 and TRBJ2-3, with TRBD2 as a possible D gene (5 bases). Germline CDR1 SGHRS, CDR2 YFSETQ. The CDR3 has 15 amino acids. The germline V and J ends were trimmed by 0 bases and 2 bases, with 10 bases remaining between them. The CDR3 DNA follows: TGCGCCAGCAGCTTGGAAGGACTCCTCACAGATACGCAGTATTTT. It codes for CASSLEGLLTDTQYF.

The CDR3 region has the DNA TGCGCCAGCAGGCGAGGTGGGGCGTCCACCGGGGAGCTGTTTTTT. Its protein product is CASRRGGASTGELFF. The chain has TRBV5-1 and TRBJ2-2; tentative D call: TRBD1 (5 bases). Germline CDR1 is SGHRS and CDR2 is YFSETQ. Trimming pared 5 bases from V and 4 bases from J, leaving 15 bases between. The CDR3 sequence is 15 residues long.

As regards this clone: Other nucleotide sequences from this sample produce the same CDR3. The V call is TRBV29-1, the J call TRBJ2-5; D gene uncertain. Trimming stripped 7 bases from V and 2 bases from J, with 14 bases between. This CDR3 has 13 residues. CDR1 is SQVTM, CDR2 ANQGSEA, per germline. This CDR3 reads CSAASAVQETQYF. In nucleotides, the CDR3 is TGCAGCGCCGCCTCGGCGGTACAAGAGACCCAGTACTTC.

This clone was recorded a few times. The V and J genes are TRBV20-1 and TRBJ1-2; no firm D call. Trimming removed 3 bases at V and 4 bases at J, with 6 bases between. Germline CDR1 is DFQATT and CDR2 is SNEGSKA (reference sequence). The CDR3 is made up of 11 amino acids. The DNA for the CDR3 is TGCAGTGCTAGTACAGTCTATGGCTACACCTTC. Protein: CSASTVYGYTF.

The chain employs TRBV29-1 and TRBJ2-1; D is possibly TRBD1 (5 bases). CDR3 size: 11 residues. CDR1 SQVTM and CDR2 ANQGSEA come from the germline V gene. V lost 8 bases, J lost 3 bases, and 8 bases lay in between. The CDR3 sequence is CSHDSYNEQFF. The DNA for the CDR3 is TGCAGCCATGACAGCTACAATGAGCAGTTCTTC.